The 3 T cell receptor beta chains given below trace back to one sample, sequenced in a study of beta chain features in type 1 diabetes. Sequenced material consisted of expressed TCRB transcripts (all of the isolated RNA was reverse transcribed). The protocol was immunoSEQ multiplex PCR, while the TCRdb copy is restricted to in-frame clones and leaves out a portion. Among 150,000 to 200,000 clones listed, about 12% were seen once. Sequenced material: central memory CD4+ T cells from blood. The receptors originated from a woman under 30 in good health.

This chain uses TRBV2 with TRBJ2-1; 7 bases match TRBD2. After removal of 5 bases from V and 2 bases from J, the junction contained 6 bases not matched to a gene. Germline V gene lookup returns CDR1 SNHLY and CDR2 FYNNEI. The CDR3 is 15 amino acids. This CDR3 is CASSRLAETYNEQFF. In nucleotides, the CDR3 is TGTGCCAGCAGTAGGCTAGCGGAGACCTACAATGAGCAGTTCTTC.

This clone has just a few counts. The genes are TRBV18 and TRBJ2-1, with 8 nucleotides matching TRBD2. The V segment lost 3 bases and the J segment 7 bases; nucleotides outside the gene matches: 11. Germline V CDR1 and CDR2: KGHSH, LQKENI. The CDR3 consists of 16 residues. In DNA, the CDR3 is TGTGCCAGCTCACCGGGCTGGACGGGGGGGCGGAATGAGCAGTTCTTC. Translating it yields CASSPGWTGGRNEQFF. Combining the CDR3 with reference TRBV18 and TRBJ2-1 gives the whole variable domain NAGVMQNPRHLVRRRGQEARLRCSPMKGHSHVYWYRQLPEEGLKFMVYLQKENIIDESGMPKERFSAEFPKEGPSILRIQQVVRGDSAAYFCASSPGWTGGRNEQFFGPGTRLTVL.

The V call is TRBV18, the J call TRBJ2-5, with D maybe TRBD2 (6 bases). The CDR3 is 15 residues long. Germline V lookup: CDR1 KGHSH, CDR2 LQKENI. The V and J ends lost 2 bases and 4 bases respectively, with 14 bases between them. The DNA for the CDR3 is TGTGCCAGCTCACCAGAGAGTGGAGGGCGAGAGACCCAGTACTTC. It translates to CASSPESGGRETQYF.